This T cell receptor beta chain was retrieved from a study of blood T cell repertoires in COVID-19 (dated by TCRdb to 2019 to 2021). Background on the whole study: Samples covering the acute and convalescent phases of COVID-19 were provided by collaborators in the United States, Italy and Spain. The material from the prospective study consisted of cDNA or gDNA derived from T cells, B-cell-depleted T cells, or PBMCs. Subjects who had been exposed to COVID-19, were actively infected with it, or had recovered from it provided the deeply sampled blood TCRbeta repertoires that made up the dataset. A freely available public database, intended as a resource for researchers studying the immune response to SARS-CoV-2, is where the repertoires were released. The samples were drawn from two sources: the first 160 participants of the ongoing ImmuneRACE study, and over 950 subjects contributed by 6 global collaborators. Nearly every sample came with metadata listing a de-identified subject ID, COVID-19 status, age in years and sex. HLA class I and class II types, where available, came from metadata supplied by the sample provider rather than from assay-based typing.

Turning to this clone: No antigen is known for it. Base qualities were left out, and no much larger clone turns up one base away.

TCRbeta CDR3 regions were amplified from genomic DNA using the immunoSEQ Assay, a bias-controlled multiplex PCR. The paper's processing steps were these. Nucleated cell counts per sample were estimated from amplification of reference gene primers within the assay. To quantify the absolute abundance of each unique TCRbeta CDR3 rearrangement, sequence reads were collapsed and filtered. For each sample, productive Simpson clonality was calculated by taking the square root of Simpson's diversity index across productive rearrangements. What TCRdb holds here is the immuneACCESS table cut down to in-frame rearrangements. Part of the clones is not present; checked against another copy, under half of the missing clones reflect an unresolved V gene, and the others are unexplained. V and J calls and clone size are copied from that table; D and trimming were computed from the DNA. The sample data list under 200,000 clones, and about 82% of these were observed just once. Of the sample, 5.5% to 7% is held by the ten largest clones.

Taken from the germline V gene, the CDR1 and CDR2 loops are SGHDT and YYEEEE. The germline ends are 13 bases apart after V is trimmed by 0 bases and J by 4 bases. Measured from the cysteine to the phenylalanine, the CDR3 is 16 residues long. Only CDR3 DNA remains: 48 bases, in frame from the first base. Each collaborating institution followed its own protocols to collect whole blood in K2EDTA tubes. For TCRbeta analysis, collaborator samples were shipped as frozen whole blood, as isolated PBMCs, or as DNA extracted from either sample type. Broader findings and caveats from the paper: How much clinical and demographic metadata was included differed by source and by participant, and the metadata was provided uncurated.

This clonotype was sampled from a man aged 45-60 years with active or convalescent COVID-19. What was sequenced was peripheral blood. Here the chain combines TRBV5-6 and TRBJ1-4; a tentative D match to TRBD1 spans 6 bases. The nucleotide sequence reads as follows: TGTGCCAGCAGCTTGGCCCACCAGGGGCATAATGAAAAACTGTTTTTT. Its amino acids are CASSLAHQGHNEKLFF.